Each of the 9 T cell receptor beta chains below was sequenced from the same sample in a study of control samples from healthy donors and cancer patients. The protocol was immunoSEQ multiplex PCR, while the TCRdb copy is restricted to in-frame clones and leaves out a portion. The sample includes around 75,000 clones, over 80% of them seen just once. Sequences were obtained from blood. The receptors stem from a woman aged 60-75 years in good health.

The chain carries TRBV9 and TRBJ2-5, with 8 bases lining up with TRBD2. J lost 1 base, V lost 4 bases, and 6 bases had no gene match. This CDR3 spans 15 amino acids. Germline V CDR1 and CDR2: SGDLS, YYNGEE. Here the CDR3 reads CASSTSGLFQETQYF. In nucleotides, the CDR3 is TGTGCCAGCAGCACTAGCGGACTCTTCCAAGAGACCCAGTACTTC.

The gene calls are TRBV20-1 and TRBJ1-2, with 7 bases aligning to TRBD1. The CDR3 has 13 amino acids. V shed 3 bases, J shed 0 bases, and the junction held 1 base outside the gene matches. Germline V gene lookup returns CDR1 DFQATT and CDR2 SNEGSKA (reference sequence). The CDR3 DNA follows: TGCAGTGCTAGTGGACAGGCTAACTATGGCTACACCTTC. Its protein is CSASGQANYGYTF.

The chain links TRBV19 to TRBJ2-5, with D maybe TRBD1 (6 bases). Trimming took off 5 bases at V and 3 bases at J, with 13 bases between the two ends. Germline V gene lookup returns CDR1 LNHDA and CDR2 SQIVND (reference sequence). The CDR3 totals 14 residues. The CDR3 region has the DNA TGTGCCAGTAGTTACCAGGGGTTGAAAGAGACCCAGTACTTC. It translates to CASSYQGLKETQYF. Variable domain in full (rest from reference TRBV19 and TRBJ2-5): DGGITQSPKYLFRKEGQNVTLSCEQNLNHDAMYWYRQDPGQGLRLIYYSQIVNDFQKGDIAEGYSVSREKKESFPLTVTSAQKNPTAFYLCASSYQGLKETQYFGPGTRLLVL.

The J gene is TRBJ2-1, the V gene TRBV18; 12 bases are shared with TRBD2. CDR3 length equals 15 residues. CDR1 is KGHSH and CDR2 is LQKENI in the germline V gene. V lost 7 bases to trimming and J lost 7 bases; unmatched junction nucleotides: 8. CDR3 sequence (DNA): TGTGCCAGCTTGATGACTAGCGGGAGTTGGAATGAGCAGTTCTTC. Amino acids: CASLMTSGSWNEQFF. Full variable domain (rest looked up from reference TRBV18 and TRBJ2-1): NAGVMQNPRHLVRRRGQEARLRCSPMKGHSHVYWYRQLPEEGLKFMVYLQKENIIDESGMPKERFSAEFPKEGPSILRIQQVVRGDSAAYFCASLMTSGSWNEQFFGPGTRLTVL.

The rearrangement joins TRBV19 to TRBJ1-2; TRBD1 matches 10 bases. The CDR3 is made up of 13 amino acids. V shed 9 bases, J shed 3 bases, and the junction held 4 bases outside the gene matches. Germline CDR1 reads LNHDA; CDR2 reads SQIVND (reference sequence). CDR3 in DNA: TGTGCCAGCAAGACAGGGGGCTACTATGGCTACACCTTC. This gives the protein CASKTGGYYGYTF. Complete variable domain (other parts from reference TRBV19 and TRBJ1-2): DGGITQSPKYLFRKEGQNVTLSCEQNLNHDAMYWYRQDPGQGLRLIYYSQIVNDFQKGDIAEGYSVSREKKESFPLTVTSAQKNPTAFYLCASKTGGYYGYTFGSGTRLTVV.

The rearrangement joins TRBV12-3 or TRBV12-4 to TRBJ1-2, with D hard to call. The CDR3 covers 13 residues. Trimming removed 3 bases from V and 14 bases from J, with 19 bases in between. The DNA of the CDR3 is TGTGCCAGCAGTTTCGAAACCTCAGATGCCTGGACCTTC. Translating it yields CASSFETSDAWTF.

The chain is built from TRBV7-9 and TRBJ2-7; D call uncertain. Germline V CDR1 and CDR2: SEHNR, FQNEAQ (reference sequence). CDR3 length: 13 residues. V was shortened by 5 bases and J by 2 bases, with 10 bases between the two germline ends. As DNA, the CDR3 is TGTGCCAGCAGCCCCCAACGGACCTACGAGCAGTACTTC. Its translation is CASSPQRTYEQYF.

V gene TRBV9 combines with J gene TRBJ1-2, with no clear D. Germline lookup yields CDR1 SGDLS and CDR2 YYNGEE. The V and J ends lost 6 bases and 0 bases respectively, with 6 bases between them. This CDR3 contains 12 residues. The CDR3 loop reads CASTRTNYGYTF. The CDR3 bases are TGTGCCAGCACTCGGACTAACTATGGCTACACCTTC.

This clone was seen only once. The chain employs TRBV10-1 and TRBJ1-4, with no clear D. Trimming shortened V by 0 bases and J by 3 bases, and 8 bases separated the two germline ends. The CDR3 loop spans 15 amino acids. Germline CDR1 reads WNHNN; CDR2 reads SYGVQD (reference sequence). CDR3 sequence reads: CASSESTTPNEKLFF. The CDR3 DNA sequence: TGCGCCAGCAGTGAGTCGACGACACCTAATGAAAAACTGTTTTTT.